This T cell receptor (beta chain) was observed in a study of blood T cell repertoires in COVID-19. On the study more broadly: The United States, Italy and Spain provided the acute and convalescent COVID-19 samples. Nucleic acid was either cDNA or gDNA, and it came from T cells, B-cell-depleted T cells, or PBMCs.

From germline, CDR1 is SGHVS and CDR2 FNYEAQ. V was cut by 1 base and J by 4 bases, with 20 bases left in between. The CDR3 extends over 17 amino acids. Per the authors' pipeline: Reference gene primer amplification gave estimated nucleated cell counts. The assay was immunoSEQ multiplex PCR, and TCRdb's table has in-frame clones only and misses some. The V and J calls and clone size come from that table; D and trimming were worked out from the DNA. The table has 45,000 to 55,000 clones, 83% seen once. The sequence came from a human donor in a cohort sampled during active COVID-19. V is TRBV7-6 and J is TRBJ2-7; tentatively, D is TRBD2 (6 bases). Sequenced: peripheral blood. The CDR3 DNA sequence: TGTGCCAGCAGCTTAGATCCTCGGGGGATGTTTAAGTACGAGCAGTACTTC. Amino acids: CASSLDPRGMFKYEQYF.